This T cell receptor beta chain emerged from a study of T cell changes during pregnancy in multiple sclerosis. Clones were read by immunoSEQ multiplex PCR, and TCRdb kept only the in-frame ones, dropping some. The profile shows 50,000 to 75,000 clones, under 95% of them singletons. V shed 1 base and J shed 0 bases, with 8 bases lying between them. The CDR3 is 16 residues long. In germline, CDR1 is SGHNT, CDR2 YYREEE (reference sequence). The specimen comprised peripheral blood, sampled in the first trimester of pregnancy. The gene calls are TRBV5-4 and TRBJ1-6, with D unclear. This sequence was found in a female donor in good health, enrolled as a control in a pregnancy study. The CDR3 here is CASSLSLSSYNSPLHF. As DNA, the CDR3 is TGTGCCAGCAGCTTGTCATTGAGCTCCTATAATTCACCCCTCCACTTT.